One sample yielded the 14 T cell receptor beta chains listed below, sequenced in a study of blood T cell repertoires in COVID-19. Assay: immunoSEQ multiplex PCR; the TCRdb copy retains only in-frame clones and omits some. The table has over 140,000 clones, around 78% seen once; the top ten hold 4.5%. Sequencing was done on a sample of peripheral blood. These receptors came from a woman at least 80 years old with active or convalescent COVID-19.

The chain recombines TRBV6-6 with TRBJ2-5, with 13 bases that match TRBD2. J was trimmed by 2 bases and V by 5 bases; bases with no gene match: 14. Germline CDR1 MNHNY, CDR2 SVGAGI (reference sequence). There are 19 residues in the CDR3. CDR3 sequence reads: CASSPISWTSGGFQETQYF. CDR3 sequence (DNA): TGTGCCAGCAGTCCCATCTCTTGGACTAGCGGGGGATTTCAAGAGACCCAGTACTTC.

The chain uses TRBV2 and TRBJ2-7, with TRBD1 matching over 10 bases. The CDR3 runs 15 residues. The V gene's germline CDR1 is SNHLY and CDR2 FYNNEI. Trimming removed 11 bases from V and 5 bases from J; junction bases left unmatched: 15. CDR3 coding DNA: TGTGCCGGCGCGACAGGGGGCCGACGGACTGACGAGCAGTACTTC. Its translation: CAGATGGRRTDEQYF.

This chain connects TRBV1 to TRBJ2-5; the table's D gene call, TRBD2, was not cross checked with the DNA. TRBV1 is flagged as a pseudogene. CDR3 size: 17 residues. The CDR3 region has the DNA TGCACCAGCAGCCAGAATCCGGGACTAGCGGTCCAAGAGACCCAGTACTTC. Its protein product is CTSSQNPGLAVQETQYF.

This clone came up a few times. This chain joins TRBV6-5 and TRBJ2-5; 12 nucleotides match TRBD2. The trim removed 7 bases at V and 5 bases at J, leaving 2 bases unmatched. Germline assignment: CDR1 MNHEY and CDR2 SVGAGI. This CDR3 region has 13 residues. For the CDR3, the DNA is TGTGCCAGCATCGGACTAGCGGGGGAGACCCAGTACTTC. Translation gives CASIGLAGETQYF.

The J gene is TRBJ1-1, the V gene TRBV30; no definite D call. Trimming took off 1 base at V and 7 bases at J, with 10 bases between the two ends. Germline assignment: CDR1 GTSNPN and CDR2 SVGIG (reference sequence). The CDR3 length is 12 residues. The CDR3 sequence: CAWSAAGGEAFF. In DNA form, the CDR3 reads TGTGCCTGGAGTGCAGCAGGTGGTGAAGCTTTCTTT.

This sequence joins TRBV6-6 and TRBJ1-6; TRBD1 matches at 10 bases. The CDR3 sequence is 15 residues long. V gave up 7 bases and J gave up 7 bases; unmatched junction bases: 7. CDR1 is MNHNY, CDR2 SVGAGI, per germline (reference sequence). CDR3 coding DNA: TGTGCCAGCACCTCCCGGGACAGGGGAAATTCACCCCTCCACTTT. It yields the protein CASTSRDRGNSPLHF.

The gene calls are TRBV9 and TRBJ2-1; 10 bases fit TRBD2. Germline V gives CDR1 SGDLS, CDR2 YYNGEE. V was pared by 0 bases and J by 3 bases, with 6 bases of the junction left unmatched. This CDR3 is 17 amino acids long. CDR3 sequence reads: CASSVGTQRGGYNEQFF. The CDR3, as DNA: TGTGCCAGCAGCGTAGGAACTCAGCGGGGGGGCTACAATGAGCAGTTCTTC.

This clone was observed at least ten times. The J gene is TRBJ2-5, the V gene TRBV6-5; 9 bases agree with TRBD1. Germline values: CDR1 MNHEY, CDR2 SVGAGI. The CDR3 has 15 residues. J gave up 5 bases and V 6 bases, and 10 bases lay outside the gene matches. The CDR3: CASSQTQGARETQYF. The CDR3 nucleotides are TGTGCCAGCAGCCAAACACAGGGGGCTCGCGAGACCCAGTACTTC.

The CDR3 nucleotides read TGCAGCGTTGGACTAGCGGGAGCGAAGGATACGCAGTATTTT. Translated, it gives CSVGLAGAKDTQYF. The chain has TRBV29-1 and TRBJ2-3, with TRBD2 matching 12 bases. J gave up 6 bases and V 4 bases, and 5 bases lay outside the gene matches. Germline V CDR1 and CDR2: SQVTM, ANQGSEA. The CDR3 has 14 amino acids.

The V gene is TRBV2, the J gene TRBJ2-5; D call uncertain. V dropped 3 bases and J dropped 5 bases, with 4 bases sitting between them. The germline V gene has CDR1 SNHLY and CDR2 FYNNEI. The CDR3 consists of 11 residues. The CDR3 nucleotides read TGTGCCAGCAGTGATCGGGAGACCCAGTACTTC. As protein: CASSDRETQYF.

The V gene is TRBV5-1, the J gene TRBJ1-3; D might be TRBD1 (6 bases). There are 15 residues in the CDR3. CDR1 is SGHRS, CDR2 YFSETQ, per germline. V was pared by 2 bases and J by 2 bases, with 11 bases between. In DNA, the CDR3 is TGCGCCAGCAGCTTTGGGGGGGCCACTGGAAACACCATATATTTT. It specifies CASSFGGATGNTIYF.

This clone was seen a few times. J is TRBJ2-7 and V is TRBV4-1; 14 nucleotides line up with TRBD2. Germline assignment: CDR1 MGHRA and CDR2 YSYEKL. V was clipped by 1 base and J by 4 bases; unmatched bases: 12. The CDR3 has 19 amino acids. As DNA, the CDR3 is TGCGCCAGCAGCCAAGGACTAGCGGGGGGGAAAATCGGATGGTACGAGCAGTACTTC. Its translation is CASSQGLAGGKIGWYEQYF.

The chain joins TRBV5-6 to TRBJ2-7; D may be TRBD2 (6 bases). The CDR3 is 14 amino acids. Germline V gene sequence: CDR1 SGHDT, CDR2 YYEEEE. Trimming shortened V by 6 bases and J by 2 bases, and 15 bases separated the two germline ends. CDR3 bases: TGTGCCAGCACCACGGGACTGGGAACCTACGAGCAGTACTTC. Amino acid sequence: CASTTGLGTYEQYF. The whole variable domain, filled in from reference TRBV5-6 and TRBJ2-7, reads DAGVTQSPTHLIKTRGQQVTLRCSPKSGHDTVSWYQQALGQGPQFIFQYYEEEERQRGNFPDRFSGHQFPNYSSELNVNALLLGDSALYLCASTTGLGTYEQYFGPGTRLTVT.

V is TRBV20-1 and J is TRBJ2-1; D uncertain. V was shortened by 3 bases and J by 2 bases, with 14 bases between the two germline ends. Germline V gives CDR1 DFQATT, CDR2 SNEGSKA (reference sequence). The CDR3 spans 15 residues. This chain's CDR3 is CSASIADRAYNEQFF. The CDR3, as DNA: TGCAGTGCTAGTATCGCGGATAGAGCCTACAATGAGCAGTTCTTC.